Detailed here is one TCR beta chain. Original methodology: Reference gene primer amplification yielded estimated nucleated cell counts. TCRdb's copy holds only in-frame clones and misses some; the assay was immunoSEQ multiplex PCR. That table supplies the V and J calls and clone size; D and trimming were determined from the DNA. The data show approximately 180,000 clones, around 79% seen once. The sample belongs to a study of blood T cell repertoires in COVID-19. Study summary: The United States, Italy and Spain supplied acute and convalescent COVID-19 samples. T cells, B-cell-depleted T cells, or PBMCs supplied cDNA or gDNA.

Germline V CDR1 and CDR2: SGHTA, FQGNSA. Between the trimmed V and J ends, which lost 3 bases and 1 base, there was a span of 9 bases. The CDR3 consists of 14 residues. This sequence joins TRBV7-2 and TRBJ1-2; weak D call: TRBD1 (5 bases). Sequenced input: peripheral blood. This sequence originates from a woman aged 70-85 years with acute or convalescent COVID-19. The CDR3 loop reads CASSFDRNNYGYTF. For the CDR3, the DNA is TGTGCCAGCAGCTTTGACAGAAATAACTATGGCTACACCTTC.